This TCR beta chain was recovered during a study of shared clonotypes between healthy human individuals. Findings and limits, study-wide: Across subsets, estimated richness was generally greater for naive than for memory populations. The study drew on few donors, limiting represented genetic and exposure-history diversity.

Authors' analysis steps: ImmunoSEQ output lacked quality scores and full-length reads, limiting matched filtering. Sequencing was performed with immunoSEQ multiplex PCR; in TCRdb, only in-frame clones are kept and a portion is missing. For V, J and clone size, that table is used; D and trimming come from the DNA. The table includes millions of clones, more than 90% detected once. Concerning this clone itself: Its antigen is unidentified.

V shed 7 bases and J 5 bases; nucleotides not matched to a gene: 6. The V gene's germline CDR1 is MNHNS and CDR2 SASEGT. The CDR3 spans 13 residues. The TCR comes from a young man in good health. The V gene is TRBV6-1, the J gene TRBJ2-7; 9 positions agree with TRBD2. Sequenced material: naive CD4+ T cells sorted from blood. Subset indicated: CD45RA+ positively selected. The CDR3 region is CASKTGTSNEQYF. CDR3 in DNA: TGTGCCAGCAAGACCGGGACTAGCAACGAGCAGTACTTC.